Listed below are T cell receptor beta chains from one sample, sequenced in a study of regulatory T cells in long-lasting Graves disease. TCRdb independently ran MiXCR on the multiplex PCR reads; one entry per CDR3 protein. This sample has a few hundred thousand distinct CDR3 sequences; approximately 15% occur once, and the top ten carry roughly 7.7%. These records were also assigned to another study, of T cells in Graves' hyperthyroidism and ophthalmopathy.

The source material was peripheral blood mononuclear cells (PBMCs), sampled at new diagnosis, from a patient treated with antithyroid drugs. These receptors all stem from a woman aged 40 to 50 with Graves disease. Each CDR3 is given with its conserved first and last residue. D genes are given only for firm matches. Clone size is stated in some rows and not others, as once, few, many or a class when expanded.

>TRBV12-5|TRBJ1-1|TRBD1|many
TGTGCTAGTGGCCATGACAGGGGCACTGAAGCTTTCTTT
CASGHDRGTEAFF
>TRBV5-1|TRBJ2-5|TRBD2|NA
TGCGCCAGCAGCTTGGTGACTAGCGGCGGGGAGACCCAGTACTTC
CASSLVTSGGETQYF
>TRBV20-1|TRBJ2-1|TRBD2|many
TGCAGTGCTAGGCCGACTAGCGAGGTCTACAATGAGCAGTTCTTC
CSARPTSEVYNEQFF
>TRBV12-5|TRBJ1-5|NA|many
TGTGCTAGTGGTACCGGAGCACCAATGGGTGGCAATCAGCCCCAGCATTTT
CASGTGAPMGGNQPQHF
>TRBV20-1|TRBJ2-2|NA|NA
TGCAGTGCGTTACCCGAGAACACCGGGGAGCTGTTTTTT
CSALPENTGELFF
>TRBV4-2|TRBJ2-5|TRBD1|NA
TGTGCCAGCAGCCAACCAGGACAGGGAGAAATAGAGACCCAGTACTTC
CASSQPGQGEIETQYF
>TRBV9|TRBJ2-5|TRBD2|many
TGTGCCAGCAGCCTTAGCGGGACGCCCTCAGAGACCCAGTACTTC
CASSLSGTPSETQYF
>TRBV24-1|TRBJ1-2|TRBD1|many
TGTGCCACCAGTGGACAGGGGGCCCACTATGGCTACACCTTC
CATSGQGAHYGYTF
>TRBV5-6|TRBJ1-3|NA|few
TGTGCCAGCAGCACGGCAAGACAGGAATTTTCTGGAAACACCACATATTTT
CASSTARQEFSGNTTYF
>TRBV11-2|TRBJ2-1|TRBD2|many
TGTGCCAGCAGCCCCTCCGGGACTAGCGTTTACAATGAGCAGTTCTTC
CASSPSGTSVYNEQFF
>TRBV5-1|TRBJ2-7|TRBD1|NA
TGCGCCAGCAGCTTGGGCTCCGGACAGGGTTACGAGCAGTACTTC
CASSLGSGQGYEQYF
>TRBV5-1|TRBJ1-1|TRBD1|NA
TGCGCCAGCAATCCGGGACAGGGAGATGGAACTGAAGCTTTCTTT
CASNPGQGDGTEAFF
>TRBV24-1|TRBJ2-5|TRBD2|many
TGTGCCACCAGTGACCCCGGACTAGCGGGAGCAGAGACCCAGTACTTC
CATSDPGLAGAETQYF
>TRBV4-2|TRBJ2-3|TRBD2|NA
TGTGCCAGCAGCCAAGAGGGAGCGGGAGGACCACGGGCAGATACGCAGTATTTT
CASSQEGAGGPRADTQYF
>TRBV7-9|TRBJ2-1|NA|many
TGTGCCAGCAGCTTACGAGGGATCTATGAGCAGTTCTTC
CASSLRGIYEQFF
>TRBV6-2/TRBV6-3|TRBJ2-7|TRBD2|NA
TGTGCCAGCAGTTACCAGCGGGGAAGCTCCTACGAGCAGTACTTC
CASSYQRGSSYEQYF
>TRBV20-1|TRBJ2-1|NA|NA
TGCAGTGCGGGAAATGAGCAGTTCTTC
CSAGNEQFF
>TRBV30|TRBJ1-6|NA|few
TGTGCCTGGACCGCTCGGGGGTATAATTCACCCCTCCACTTT
CAWTARGYNSPLHF
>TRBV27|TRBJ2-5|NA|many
TGTGCCAGCAGTTTTGCCCCTAGGGAGACCCAGTACTTC
CASSFAPRETQYF
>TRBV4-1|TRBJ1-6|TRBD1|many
TGCGCCAGCAGCCAAGCAGGGGGAAATTCACCCCTCCACTTT
CASSQAGGNSPLHF
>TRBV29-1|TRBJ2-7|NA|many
TGCAGCGTTAGGGTAGGGAGTGGCTACGAGCAGTACTTC
CSVRVGSGYEQYF
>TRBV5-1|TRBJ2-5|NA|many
TGCGCCAGCCAGGGGATGGAGACCCAGTACTTC
CASQGMETQYF
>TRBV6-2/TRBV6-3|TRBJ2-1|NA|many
TGTGCCAGCAGGCGTACAATGGGCGATGAGCAGTTCTTC
CASRRTMGDEQFF
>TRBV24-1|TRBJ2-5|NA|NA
TGTGCCACCAGTGATTTGGAAGACCAAGAGACCCAGTACTTC
CATSDLEDQETQYF
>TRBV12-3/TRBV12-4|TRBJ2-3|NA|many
TGTGCCAGCAAGGCAGATGTTAGCACAGATACGCAGTATTTT
CASKADVSTDTQYF
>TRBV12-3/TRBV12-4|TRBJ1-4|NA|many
TGTGCCAGCAGCCCGGGGCCCTCCTTCGAAAAACTGTTTTTT
CASSPGPSFEKLFF
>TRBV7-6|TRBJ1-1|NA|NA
NA
CASSFGPGGMNTEAFF
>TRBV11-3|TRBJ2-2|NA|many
TGTGCCAGCAGCTTCACAGGGTTGGCCGGGGAGCTGTTTTTT
CASSFTGLAGELFF
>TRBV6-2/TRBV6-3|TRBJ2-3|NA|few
TGTGCCAGCAGTTACGGTGGGGGGAAAAGGCCAGATACGCAGTATTTT
CASSYGGGKRPDTQYF
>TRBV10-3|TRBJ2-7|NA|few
TGTGCCACCGGCGGACTGCACTACGAGCAGTACTTC
CATGGLHYEQYF
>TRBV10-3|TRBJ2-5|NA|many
TGTGCCATCAGTGAGCGGGAGTGGGAGACCCAGTACTTC
CAISEREWETQYF
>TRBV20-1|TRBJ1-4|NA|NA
TGCAGTGCTAGATGGGAACTCGGGAAAAAACTGTTTTTT
CSARWELGKKLFF
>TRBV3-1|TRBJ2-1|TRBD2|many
TGTGCCAGCAGCCCGGGACTAGCGGGAGGCTATGAGCAGTTCTTC
CASSPGLAGGYEQFF
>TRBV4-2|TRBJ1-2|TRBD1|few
TGTGCCAGCAGCCAAGATTGGACAGGGACCACAAACTATGGCTACACCTTC
CASSQDWTGTTNYGYTF
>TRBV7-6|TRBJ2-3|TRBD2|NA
TGTGCCAGCAGCTTACCTATATCGGGAGGGTCGACAGATACGCAGTATTTT
CASSLPISGGSTDTQYF
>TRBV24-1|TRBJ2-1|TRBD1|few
TGTGCCACCAGTGAATGGGGGACAGGGAACTACAATGAGCAGTTCTTC
CATSEWGTGNYNEQFF
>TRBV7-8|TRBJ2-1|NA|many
TGTGCCAGCAGCTTCGGAAGGCTAGCGTACAATGAGCAGTTCTTC
CASSFGRLAYNEQFF
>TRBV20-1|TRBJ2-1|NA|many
TGCAGTGCTAGGGCGACTGGCGGCCCCTCGAGGAATGAGCAGTTCTTC
CSARATGGPSRNEQFF
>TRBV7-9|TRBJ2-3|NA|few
TGTGCCAGCAGCTTTCAGGGGAGTAGCGCAGATACGCAGTATTTT
CASSFQGSSADTQYF
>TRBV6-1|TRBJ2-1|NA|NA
TGTGCCAGCTCAAAGGTTGGGGCAGGGACGAATGAGCAGTTCTTC
CASSKVGAGTNEQFF
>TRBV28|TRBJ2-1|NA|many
TGTGCCAGCAGTTTATCGGCCTCCCGGAAAAGAAACAATGAGCAGTTCTTC
CASSLSASRKRNNEQFF
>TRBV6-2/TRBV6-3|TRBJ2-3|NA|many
TGTGTCACTCGGACGATGACCACCACAGATACGCAGTATTTT
CVTRTMTTTDTQYF
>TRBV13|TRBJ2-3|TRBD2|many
TGTGCCAGCAGCTTAGCCTCCCTAGCGGCAGATACGCAGTATTTT
CASSLASLAADTQYF
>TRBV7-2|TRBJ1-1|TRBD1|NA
TGTGCCAGCAGCTCCTACGACAGGGGTACTGAAGCTTTCTTT
CASSSYDRGTEAFF
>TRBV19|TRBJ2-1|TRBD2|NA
TGTGCCAGTAGTCCCTGGACTAGCGGGATTCGCAATGAGCAGTTCTTC
CASSPWTSGIRNEQFF
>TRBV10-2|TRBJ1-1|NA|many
TGCGCCAGCAGTGAGGATGGGGGCACTGAAGCTTTCTTT
CASSEDGGTEAFF
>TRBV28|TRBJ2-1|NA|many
TGTGCCAGCAGCTCGACCGGGCATAACTACAATGAGCAGTTCTTC
CASSSTGHNYNEQFF
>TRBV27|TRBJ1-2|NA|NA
TGTGCCAGCAGTCAAGGAACCCCAGCGAACTATGGCTACACCTTC
CASSQGTPANYGYTF
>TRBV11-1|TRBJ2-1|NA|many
TGTGCCAGCAGGAAAACGGACTCCTACAATGAGCAGTTCTTC
CASRKTDSYNEQFF
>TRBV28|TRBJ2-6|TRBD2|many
TGTGCCAGCAGCCTGCTAGCGGCTGGGGCCAACGTCCTGACTTTC
CASSLLAAGANVLTF
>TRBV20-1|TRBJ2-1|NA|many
TGCAGTGCCCCCGGGGCTTCCTACAATGAGCAGTTCTTC
CSAPGASYNEQFF